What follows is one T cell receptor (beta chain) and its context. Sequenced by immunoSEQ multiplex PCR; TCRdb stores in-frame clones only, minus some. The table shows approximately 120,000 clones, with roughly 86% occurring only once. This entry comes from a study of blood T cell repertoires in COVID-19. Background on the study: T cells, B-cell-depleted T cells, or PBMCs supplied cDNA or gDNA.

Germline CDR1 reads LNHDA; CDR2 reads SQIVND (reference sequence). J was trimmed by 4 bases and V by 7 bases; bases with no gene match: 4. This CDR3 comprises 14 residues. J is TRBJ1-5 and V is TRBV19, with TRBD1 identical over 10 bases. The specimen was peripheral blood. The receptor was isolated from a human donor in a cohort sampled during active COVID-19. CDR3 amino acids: CASTRDRGNQPQHF. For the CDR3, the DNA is TGTGCCAGTACCCGGGACAGGGGTAATCAGCCCCAGCATTTT.